Reported below is one T cell receptor beta chain. What it binds is unknown. This sample is drawn from a study of vaccination and CD4 T cells after COVID-19. Overall study context: Post-COVID samples were collected a median about 94 days following diagnosis, spanning 35 to 161. Post-vaccine sampling followed dose two by a median roughly 74 days (range 14 to 241).

Stated treatment: roughly ten-day PBMC culture with coronavirus spike peptide pools or control peptides (ViraFEST assay). The Oncomine TCR Beta short-read assay sequenced DNA from cultured CD4+ T cells. Via MiXCR, TCRdb re-called the PCR reads, giving one row per CDR3 protein. The sample has some 18,000 distinct CDR3 sequences, 78% seen once; the top ten hold roughly 17%. This CDR3 has 15 amino acids. V was shortened by 4 bases and J by 0 bases, with 12 bases between the two germline ends. The material was CD4+ T cells from blood, cultured in vitro, obtained after SARS-CoV-2 vaccination. The chain carries TRBV12-3 or TRBV12-4 and TRBJ1-2, with TRBD1 as a possible D gene (5 bases). The receptor comes from a human donor who received a COVID-19 vaccine. This CDR3 is CASSSGTATNYGYTF. Here the CDR3 DNA reads TGTGCCAGCAGTTCCGGGACGGCTACTAACTATGGCTACACCTTC.